The present TCR beta chain was sequenced within a study of T cell repertoires in cytomegalovirus infection. Germline V gene data show CDR1 as SEHNR and CDR2 as FQNEAQ (reference sequence). The CDR3 spans 16 residues. Trimming removed 5 bases from V and 6 bases from J; junction bases left unmatched: 8. Findings of the study overall: Across the ex vivo response, the dominant clonotypes were HLA-C-restricted CMV-specific TCR beta clonotypes.

Using its own MiXCR run on the reads, TCRdb lists one record per CDR3 protein. The repertoire includes around 210,000 distinct CDR3 sequences, around 6.2% of them detected once, and 5.5% to 8% sits in the top ten. This clonotype was picked up many times. Its antigen is as yet unknown. Sequencing was performed on PBMCs. This rearrangement joins TRBV7-9 to TRBJ2-1; 12 nucleotides agree with TRBD2. The sequence was collected from a human donor in good health (CMV status not recorded). Some clones in this sample may be carry-over from other donors' samples. The CDR3 nucleotides are TGTGCCAGCAGCGTCACCACTAGCGGGGGGCGCAATGAGCAGTTCTTC. This gives the protein CASSVTTSGGRNEQFF.